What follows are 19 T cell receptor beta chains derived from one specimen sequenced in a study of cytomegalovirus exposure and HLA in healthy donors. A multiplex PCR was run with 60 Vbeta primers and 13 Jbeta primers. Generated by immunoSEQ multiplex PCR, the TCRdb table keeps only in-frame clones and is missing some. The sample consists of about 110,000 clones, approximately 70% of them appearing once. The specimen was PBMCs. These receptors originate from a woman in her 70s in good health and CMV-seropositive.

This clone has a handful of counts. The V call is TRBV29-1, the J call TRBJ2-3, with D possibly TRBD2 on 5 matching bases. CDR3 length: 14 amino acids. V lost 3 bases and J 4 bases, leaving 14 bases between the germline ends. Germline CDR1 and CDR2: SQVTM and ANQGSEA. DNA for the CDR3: TGCAGCGTTGACGGGAATGAGAACCCAGATACGCAGTATTTT. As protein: CSVDGNENPDTQYF.

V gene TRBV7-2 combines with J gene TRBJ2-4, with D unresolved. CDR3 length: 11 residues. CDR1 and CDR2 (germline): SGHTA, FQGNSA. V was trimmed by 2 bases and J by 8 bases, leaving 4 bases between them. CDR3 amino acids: CASSLRDIQYF. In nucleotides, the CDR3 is TGTGCCAGCAGCTTAAGAGACATTCAGTACTTC.

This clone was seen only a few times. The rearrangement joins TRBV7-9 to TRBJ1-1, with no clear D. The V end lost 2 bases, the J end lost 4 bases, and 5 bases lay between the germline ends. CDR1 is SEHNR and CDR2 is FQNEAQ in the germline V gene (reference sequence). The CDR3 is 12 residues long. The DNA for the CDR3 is TGTGCCAGCAGCTTATGGAGCACTGAAGCTTTCTTT. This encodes CASSLWSTEAFF.

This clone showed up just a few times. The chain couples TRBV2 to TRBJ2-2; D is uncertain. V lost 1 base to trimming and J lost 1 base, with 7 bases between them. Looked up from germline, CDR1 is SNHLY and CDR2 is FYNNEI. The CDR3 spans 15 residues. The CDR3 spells CASSEGLMNTGELFF. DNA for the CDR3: TGTGCCAGCAGTGAAGGGCTTATGAACACCGGGGAGCTGTTTTTT.

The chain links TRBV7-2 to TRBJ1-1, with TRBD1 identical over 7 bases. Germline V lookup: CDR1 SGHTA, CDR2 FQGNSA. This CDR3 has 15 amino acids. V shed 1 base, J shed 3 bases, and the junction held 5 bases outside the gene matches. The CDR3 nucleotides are TGTGCCAGCAGCTTAGATTTCAGGGGGGACACTGAAGCTTTCTTT. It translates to CASSLDFRGDTEAFF.

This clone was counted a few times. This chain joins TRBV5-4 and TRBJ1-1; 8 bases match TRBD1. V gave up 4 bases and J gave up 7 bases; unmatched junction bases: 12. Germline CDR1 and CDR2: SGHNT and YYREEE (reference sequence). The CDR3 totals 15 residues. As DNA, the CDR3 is TGTGCCAGCAGCGTGGAGGGTACAGGGGGAGGTGAAGCTTTCTTT. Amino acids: CASSVEGTGGGEAFF.

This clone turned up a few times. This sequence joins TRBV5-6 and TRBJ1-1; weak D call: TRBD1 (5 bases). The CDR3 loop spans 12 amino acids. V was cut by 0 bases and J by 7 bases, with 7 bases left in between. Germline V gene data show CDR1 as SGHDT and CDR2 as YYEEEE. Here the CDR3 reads CASSLAGFEAFF. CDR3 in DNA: TGTGCCAGCAGCTTGGCAGGGTTTGAAGCTTTCTTT. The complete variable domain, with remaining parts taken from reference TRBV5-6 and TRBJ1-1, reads DAGVTQSPTHLIKTRGQQVTLRCSPKSGHDTVSWYQQALGQGPQFIFQYYEEEERQRGNFPDRFSGHQFPNYSSELNVNALLLGDSALYLCASSLAGFEAFFGQGTRLTVV.

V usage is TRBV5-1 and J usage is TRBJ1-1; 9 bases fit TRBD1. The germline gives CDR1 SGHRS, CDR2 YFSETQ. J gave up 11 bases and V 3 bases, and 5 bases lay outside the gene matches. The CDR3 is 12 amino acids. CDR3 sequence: CASSWDREGAFF. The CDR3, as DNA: TGCGCCAGCAGCTGGGACAGGGAGGGGGCTTTCTTT.

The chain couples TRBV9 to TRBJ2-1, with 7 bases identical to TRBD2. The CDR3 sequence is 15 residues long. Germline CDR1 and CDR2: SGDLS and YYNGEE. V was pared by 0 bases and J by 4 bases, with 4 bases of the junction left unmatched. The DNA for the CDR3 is TGTGCCAGCAGCGTAGGGCCTAGCGGTTACAATGAGCAGTTCTTC. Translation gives CASSVGPSGYNEQFF.

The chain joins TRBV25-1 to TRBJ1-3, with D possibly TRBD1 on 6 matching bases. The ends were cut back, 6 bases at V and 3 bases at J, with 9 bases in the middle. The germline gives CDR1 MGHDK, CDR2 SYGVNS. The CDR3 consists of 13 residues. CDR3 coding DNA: TGTGCCAGCAGACAGGGCTATGGAAACACCATATATTTT. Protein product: CASRQGYGNTIYF.

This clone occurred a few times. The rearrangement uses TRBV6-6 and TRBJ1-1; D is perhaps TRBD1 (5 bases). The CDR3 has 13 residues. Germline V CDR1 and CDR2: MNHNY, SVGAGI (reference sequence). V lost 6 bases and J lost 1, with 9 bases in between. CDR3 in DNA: TGTGCCAGCAGCGCCACAGGGAACACTGAAGCTTTCTTT. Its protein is CASSATGNTEAFF.

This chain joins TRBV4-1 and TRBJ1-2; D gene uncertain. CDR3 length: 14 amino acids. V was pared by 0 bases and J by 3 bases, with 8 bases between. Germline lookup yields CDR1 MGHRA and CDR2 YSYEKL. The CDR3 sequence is CASSQEGRHYGYTF. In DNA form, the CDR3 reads TGCGCCAGCAGCCAAGAAGGGAGACACTATGGCTACACCTTC.

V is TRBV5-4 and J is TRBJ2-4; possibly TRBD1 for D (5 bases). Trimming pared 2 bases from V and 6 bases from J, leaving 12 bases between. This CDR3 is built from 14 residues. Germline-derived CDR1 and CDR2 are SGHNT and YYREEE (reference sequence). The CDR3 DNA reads TGTGCCAGCAGCTTTAAGGGGTACGGAAACATTCAGTACTTC. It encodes CASSFKGYGNIQYF.

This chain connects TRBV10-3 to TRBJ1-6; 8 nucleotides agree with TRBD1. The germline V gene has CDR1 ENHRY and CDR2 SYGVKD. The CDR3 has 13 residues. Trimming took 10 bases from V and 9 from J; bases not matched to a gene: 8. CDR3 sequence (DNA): TGTGCCACTTCACCGGACAGGGTTTCACCCCTCCACTTT. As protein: CATSPDRVSPLHF.

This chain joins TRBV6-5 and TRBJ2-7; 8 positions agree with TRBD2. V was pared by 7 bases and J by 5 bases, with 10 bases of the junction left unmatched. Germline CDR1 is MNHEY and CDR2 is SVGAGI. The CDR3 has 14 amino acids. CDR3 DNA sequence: TGTGCCAGCACCCGGGGGGGCGCGAGGAACGAGCAGTACTTC. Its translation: CASTRGGARNEQYF.

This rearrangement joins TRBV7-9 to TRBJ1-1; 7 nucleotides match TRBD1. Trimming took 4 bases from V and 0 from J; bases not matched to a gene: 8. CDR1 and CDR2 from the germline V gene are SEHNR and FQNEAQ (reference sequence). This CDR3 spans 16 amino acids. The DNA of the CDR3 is TGTGCCAGCAGCTCACAGGGGATGAGAATGAACACTGAAGCTTTCTTT. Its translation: CASSSQGMRMNTEAFF.

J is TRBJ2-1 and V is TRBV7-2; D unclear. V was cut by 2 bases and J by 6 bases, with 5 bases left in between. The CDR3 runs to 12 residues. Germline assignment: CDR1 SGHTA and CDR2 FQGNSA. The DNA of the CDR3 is TGTGCCAGCAGCTTACTGAGCAATGAGCAGTTCTTC. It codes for CASSLLSNEQFF.

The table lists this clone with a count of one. CDR3 DNA: TGTGCCAGCAGTTACTCCTGGAGATTGACAGATACGCAGTATTTT. Translation gives CASSYSWRLTDTQYF. This sequence joins TRBV6-5 and TRBJ2-3, with no clear D. Germline V gives CDR1 MNHEY, CDR2 SVGAGI. The CDR3 is made up of 15 amino acids. With 0 bases removed from V and 3 bases from J, the gap between germline ends came to 10 bases.

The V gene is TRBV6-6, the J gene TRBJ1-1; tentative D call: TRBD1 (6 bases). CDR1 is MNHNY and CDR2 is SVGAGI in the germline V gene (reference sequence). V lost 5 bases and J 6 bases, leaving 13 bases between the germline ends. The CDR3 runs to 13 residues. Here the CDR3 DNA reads TGTGCCAGCAGTGACACAGGGCTCCCTGAAGCTTTCTTT. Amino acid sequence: CASSDTGLPEAFF.